This entry lists 10 T cell receptor beta chains sequenced from one sample in a study of T cells in tuberculosis. Time point in this sample: new active TB diagnosis, blood taken before or within 7 days of starting treatment. The table came from immunoSEQ multiplex PCR; TCRdb's copy has only in-frame clones and leaves some out. The sample shows approximately 30,000 clones, 87% of them seen only once. Material: PBMCs, obtained at tuberculosis diagnosis. The receptors derive from an adult with tuberculosis.

The rearrangement uses TRBV28 and TRBJ1-6; D call uncertain. Germline CDR1 and CDR2: MDHEN and SYDVKM. The V end was cut by 1 base, the J end by 0 bases, with 13 bases between. The CDR3 consists of 18 residues. CDR3 sequence: CASSLYGGGSSYNSPLHF. The CDR3 DNA sequence: TGTGCCAGCAGTTTATATGGAGGTGGGAGCTCCTATAATTCACCCCTCCACTTT.

Sample share makes this clone medium-sized. The chain carries TRBV2 and TRBJ2-3; 10 bases agree with TRBD2. Per the germline V gene, CDR1 is SNHLY and CDR2 is FYNNEI. The CDR3 consists of 13 residues. Unmatched junction bases numbered 0, after V lost 9 bases and J lost 0 bases. CDR3: CARTSGSTDTQYF. The CDR3 DNA follows: TGTGCCAGGACTAGCGGGAGCACAGATACGCAGTATTTT.

This chain joins TRBV28 and TRBJ1-5; 9 nucleotides line up with TRBD1. Germline trimming cut 8 bases from V and 3 bases from J; bases unmatched to any gene: 11. In germline, CDR1 is MDHEN, CDR2 SYDVKM. This CDR3 has 16 residues. CDR3: CASSDPGQGFNQPQHF. The CDR3 nucleotides are TGTGCCAGCTCCGACCCGGGACAGGGTTTCAATCAGCCCCAGCATTTT.

The chain joins TRBV5-1 to TRBJ2-1; 7 bases align to TRBD1. V lost 0 bases to trimming and J lost 12 bases; unmatched junction nucleotides: 3. Germline CDR1 SGHRS, CDR2 YFSETQ. The CDR3 covers 12 residues. CDR3 loop: CASSLVGDRQFF. DNA of the CDR3: TGCGCCAGCAGCTTGGTAGGGGACAGGCAGTTCTTC.

V and J are TRBV28 and TRBJ2-7; D may be TRBD1 (5 bases). The V gene lost 2 bases and the J gene lost 3 bases, with 11 bases spanning the gap. This CDR3 region has 14 residues. Per germline, CDR1 MDHEN and CDR2 SYDVKM. CDR3: CASSLLGRVYEQYF. The CDR3, as DNA: TGTGCCAGCAGTTTACTTGGCAGGGTCTACGAGCAGTACTTC. The variable domain in full, completed from reference TRBV28 and TRBJ2-7, reads DVKVTQSSRYLVKRTGEKVFLECVQDMDHENMFWYRQDPGLGLRLIYFSYDVKMKEKGDIPEGYSVSREKKERFSLILESASTNQTSMYLCASSLLGRVYEQYFGPGTRLTVT.

In this sample, this clone turned up once. The chain uses TRBV5-1 and TRBJ2-1; TRBD2 might be the D (6 bases). From germline, CDR1 is SGHRS and CDR2 YFSETQ. V lost 4 bases, J lost 9 bases, and 14 bases lay in between. The CDR3 totals 13 residues. The CDR3 protein is CASSGGSGGEQFF. In nucleotides, the CDR3 is TGCGCCAGCAGCGGGGGGAGCGGAGGTGAGCAGTTCTTC.

J is TRBJ2-3 and V is TRBV6-5; 7 bases map to TRBD1. The CDR3 runs to 15 residues. Losses at the gene ends were 4 bases for V and 1 base for J; bases not matched to a gene: 5. Germline V gives CDR1 MNHEY, CDR2 SVGAGI. The CDR3 is CASSLTGSGTDTQYF. CDR3 sequence (DNA): TGTGCCAGCAGTTTGACAGGGTCCGGCACAGATACGCAGTATTTT.

This clone came up a few times. The chain uses TRBV10-3 and TRBJ2-7, with 8 bases aligning to TRBD2. The CDR3 spans 14 residues. Losses at the gene ends were 6 bases for V and 5 bases for J; bases not matched to a gene: 9. The germline V gene has CDR1 ENHRY and CDR2 SYGVKD. The CDR3 coding sequence is TGTGCCATCAGACCTTCGGGAGGGAGGGACGAGCAGTACTTC. It yields the protein CAIRPSGGRDEQYF.

The chain links TRBV12-5 to TRBJ2-3, with 12 bases lining up with TRBD2. Unmatched junction bases numbered 6, after V lost 5 bases and J lost 3 bases. The germline V gene encodes CDR1 LGHNT and CDR2 FRNRAP. The CDR3 length is 16 residues. CDR3 amino acids: CASGPAGTSGTDTQYF. The CDR3 nucleotides read TGTGCTAGTGGTCCGGCCGGGACTAGCGGGACAGATACGCAGTATTTT.

The rearrangement uses TRBV6-1 and TRBJ2-7; unclear D gene. The germline CDR1 and CDR2 sequences are MNHNS and SASEGT. V gave up 6 bases and J gave up 3 bases, with 6 bases separating them. The CDR3 is 11 amino acids. CDR3 sequence reads: CASRVLYEQYF. DNA of the CDR3: TGTGCCAGCAGGGTACTCTACGAGCAGTACTTC.